The subject of this entry is one TCR beta chain. Its cognate antigen has yet to be identified. Base qualities are not provided; no much larger clone lies one nucleotide away. Using the immunoSEQ TRB Survey service, rearranged CDR3 beta regions were amplified from genomic DNA with multiplex V and J primers. To keep depth equal across samples, survey-level sequencing depth of up to 500,000 reads per sample was applied. Libraries were purified, pooled and sequenced on Illumina technology. As for the original processing: Productive clonality, sample overlap, pairwise scatters, CDR3 beta length, V/D/J gene usage and productiveness were all assessed with the immunoSEQ online tools. Calculated diversity was defined as the number of unique rearrangements divided by total templates times 100, and Shannon and Simpson indices were additionally computed. Principal component analysis used the R prcomp function and ggbiplot package on Z-score normalized data. Morisita's index was used to measure clonal overlap between blood and rectum within each subject. TCRdb took this table from immuneACCESS and kept in-frame rearrangements with V and J called. Such tables lack part of the clones; where checked against another copy, unresolved V genes explain under half of the gap, and the rest is unexplained. Clonal size and the V and J genes are those of that table, whereas D and trimming came from the DNA. In all, the sample holds 10,000 to 13,000 clones, and roughly 82% of those were seen once. The ten biggest clones cover approximately 4% of the sample.

This entry is derived from a study of pediatric ulcerative colitis (dated by TCRdb to the late 2010s). About the study as a whole: Under 10 newly diagnosed, treatment-naive pediatric ulcerative colitis patients and a few non-IBD control children each provided paired blood and rectal samples.

Between the V and J ends, shortened by 0 bases and 0 bases respectively, the junction contains 15 bases. The CDR3 goes from the cysteine to the phenylalanine over 17 residues. Only the CDR3 portion is preserved as DNA: 51 bases, with reading frame beginning at the first base. CDR1 and CDR2 are read off the germline V gene as SGHDN and FVKESK. What the authors observed across the whole study: Because repertoires came from total lymphocyte DNA, patterns in rare subsets such as regulatory T cells may not be reflected. Rectal repertoire features separated controls, mild-moderate and acute severe colitis patients; acute severe colitis showed reduced rectal diversity due to clonal expansions. A couple of patients' blood samples yielded substantially fewer templates for technical reasons and were excluded from blood-rectal overlap analysis. The healthy control group was small, consisting of only four individuals. A couple of rectal CDR3 clonotypes were detected in all ulcerative colitis patients and were not detected in any of the controls. Autologous blood-rectal clonal overlap was significantly higher in ulcerative colitis patients than in controls, suggesting increased T cell trafficking to inflamed tissue. T cells from blood may have been included in the rectal pinch biopsies, particularly in patients with overt colitis.

During colonoscopy, one to two rectal pinch biopsies were obtained for research purposes. The control children had a colonoscopy because IBD was suspected, but their endoscopy was normal both macroscopically and histologically, and none were diagnosed with IBD within the following year. Rectal biopsies were digested with proteinase K before DNA isolation. The Wizard kit (Promega) was used to extract genomic DNA from the blood and intestinal samples. The sample comprised gut tissue. The clonotype originates from a girl between 5 and 17 years old who was a control in a study of pediatric ulcerative colitis. The chain uses TRBV14 and TRBJ2-7; the D call is possibly TRBD1 or TRBD2, each sharing 6 bases. DNA sequence: TGTGCCAGCAGCCAAGATGGAGGGGGGAGACCCTCCTACGAGCAGTACTTC. Its translation reads: CASSQDGGGRPSYEQYF. The full variable domain, with segments outside the CDR3 supplied by the reference TRBV14 and TRBJ2-7 proteins, appears as EAGVTQFPSHSVIEKGQTVTLRCDPISGHDNLYWYRRVMGKEIKFLLHFVKESKQDESGMPNNRFLAERTGGTYSTLKVQPAELEDSGVYFCASSQDGGGRPSYEQYFGPGTRLTVT.